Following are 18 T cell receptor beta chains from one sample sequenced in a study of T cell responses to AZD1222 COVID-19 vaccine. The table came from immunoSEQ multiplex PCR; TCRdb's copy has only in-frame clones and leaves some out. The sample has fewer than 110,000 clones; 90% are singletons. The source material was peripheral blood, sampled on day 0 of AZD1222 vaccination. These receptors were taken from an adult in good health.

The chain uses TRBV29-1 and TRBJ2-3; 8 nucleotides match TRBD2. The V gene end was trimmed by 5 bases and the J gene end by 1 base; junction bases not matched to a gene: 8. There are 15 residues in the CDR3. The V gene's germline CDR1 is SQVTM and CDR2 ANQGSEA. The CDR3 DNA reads TGCAGCGTTCAAACTCGGGGGGGCCGCACAGATACGCAGTATTTT. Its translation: CSVQTRGGRTDTQYF.

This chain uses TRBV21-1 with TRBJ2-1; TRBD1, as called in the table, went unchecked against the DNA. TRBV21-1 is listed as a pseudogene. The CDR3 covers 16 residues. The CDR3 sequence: CASQERVGDTDNEQFF. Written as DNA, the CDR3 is TGTGCCAGCCAGGAGAGGGTTGGGGACACCGACAATGAGCAGTTCTTC.

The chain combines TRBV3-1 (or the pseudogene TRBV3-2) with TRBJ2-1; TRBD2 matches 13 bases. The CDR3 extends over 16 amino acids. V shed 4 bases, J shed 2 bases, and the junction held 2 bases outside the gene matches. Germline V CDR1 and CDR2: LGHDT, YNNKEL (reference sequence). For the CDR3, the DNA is TGTGCCAGCAGCCCCGGGACTAGCGGGGCCTACAATGAGCAGTTCTTC. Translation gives CASSPGTSGAYNEQFF.

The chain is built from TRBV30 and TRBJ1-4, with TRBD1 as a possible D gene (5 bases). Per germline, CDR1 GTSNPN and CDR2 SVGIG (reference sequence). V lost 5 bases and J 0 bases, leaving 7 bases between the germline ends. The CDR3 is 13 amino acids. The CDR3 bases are TGTGCCTGGGGCAGGGCAACTAATGAAAAACTGTTTTTT. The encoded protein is CAWGRATNEKLFF.

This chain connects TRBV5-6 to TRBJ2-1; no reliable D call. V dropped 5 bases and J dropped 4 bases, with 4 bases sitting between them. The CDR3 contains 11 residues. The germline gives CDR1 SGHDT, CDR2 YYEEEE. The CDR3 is CASRAYNEQFF. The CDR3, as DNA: TGTGCCAGCAGAGCGTACAATGAGCAGTTCTTC.

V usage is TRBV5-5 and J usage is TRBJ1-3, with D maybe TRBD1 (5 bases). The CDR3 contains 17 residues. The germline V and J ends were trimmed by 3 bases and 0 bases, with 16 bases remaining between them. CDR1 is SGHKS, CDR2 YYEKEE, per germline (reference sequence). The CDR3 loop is CASSSTVPKGSGNTIYF. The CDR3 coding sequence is TGTGCCAGCAGCTCGACAGTCCCCAAAGGCTCTGGAAACACCATATATTTT. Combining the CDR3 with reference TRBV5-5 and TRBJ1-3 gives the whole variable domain DAGVTQSPTHLIKTRGQQVTLRCSPISGHKSVSWYQQVLGQGPQFIFQYYEKEERGRGNFPDRFSARQFPNYSSELNVNALLLGDSALYLCASSSTVPKGSGNTIYFGEGSWLTVV.

The CDR3 nucleotides read TGTGCCAGCAGCGGACAACAGGGCTTAGGGGCCTTCTACGAGCAGTACTTC. Protein sequence: CASSGQQGLGAFYEQYF. This rearrangement joins TRBV5-5 to TRBJ2-7; a weak D match, TRBD1 (6 bases). Germline CDR1 reads SGHKS; CDR2 reads YYEKEE (reference sequence). The CDR3 length is 17 residues. V lost 4 bases, J lost 3 bases, and 23 bases lay in between.

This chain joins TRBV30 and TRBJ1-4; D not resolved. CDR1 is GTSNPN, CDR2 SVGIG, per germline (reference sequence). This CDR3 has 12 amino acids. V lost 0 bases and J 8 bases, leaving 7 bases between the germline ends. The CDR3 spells CAWSVTGEKLFF. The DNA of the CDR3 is TGTGCCTGGAGTGTAACGGGAGAAAAACTGTTTTTT.

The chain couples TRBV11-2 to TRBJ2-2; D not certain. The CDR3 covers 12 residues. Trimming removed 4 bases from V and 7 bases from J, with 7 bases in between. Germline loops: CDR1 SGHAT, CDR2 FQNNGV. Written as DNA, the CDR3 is TGTGCCAGCAGCTCAGGTGGCGGGGAGCTGTTTTTT. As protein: CASSSGGGELFF.

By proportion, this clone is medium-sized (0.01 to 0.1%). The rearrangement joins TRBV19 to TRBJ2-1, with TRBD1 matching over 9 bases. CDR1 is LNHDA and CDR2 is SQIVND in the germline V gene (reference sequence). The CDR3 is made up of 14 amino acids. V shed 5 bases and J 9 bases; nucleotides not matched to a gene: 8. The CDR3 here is CASSWDRARVEQFF. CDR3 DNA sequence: TGTGCCAGTAGTTGGGACAGGGCCCGAGTTGAGCAGTTCTTC. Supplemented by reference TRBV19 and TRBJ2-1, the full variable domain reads DGGITQSPKYLFRKEGQNVTLSCEQNLNHDAMYWYRQDPGQGLRLIYYSQIVNDFQKGDIAEGYSVSREKKESFPLTVTSAQKNPTAFYLCASSWDRARVEQFFGPGTRLTVL.

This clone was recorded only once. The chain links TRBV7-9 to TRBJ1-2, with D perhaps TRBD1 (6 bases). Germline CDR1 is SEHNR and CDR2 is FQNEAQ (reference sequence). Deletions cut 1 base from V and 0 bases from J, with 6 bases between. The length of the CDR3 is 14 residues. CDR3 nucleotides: TGTGCCAGCAGCTTAGGGACAGCTAACTATGGCTACACCTTC. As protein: CASSLGTANYGYTF.

CDR3 in DNA: TGTGCCAGCAGCCGGTTGAGGTTGAGCACTGAAGCTTTCTTT. Translation: CASSRLRLSTEAFF. The chain is built from TRBV7-8 and TRBJ1-1; D not certain. The V end lost 5 bases, the J end lost 4 bases, and 14 bases lay between the germline ends. CDR1 and CDR2 from the germline V gene are SGHVS and FQNEAQ. The CDR3 totals 14 residues.

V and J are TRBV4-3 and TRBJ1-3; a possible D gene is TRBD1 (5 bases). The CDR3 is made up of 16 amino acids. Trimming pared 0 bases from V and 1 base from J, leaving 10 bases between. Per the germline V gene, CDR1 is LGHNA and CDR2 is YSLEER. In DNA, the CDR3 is TGCGCCAGCAGCCAAGATTATCAGGGTTCTGGAAACACCATATATTTT. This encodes CASSQDYQGSGNTIYF.

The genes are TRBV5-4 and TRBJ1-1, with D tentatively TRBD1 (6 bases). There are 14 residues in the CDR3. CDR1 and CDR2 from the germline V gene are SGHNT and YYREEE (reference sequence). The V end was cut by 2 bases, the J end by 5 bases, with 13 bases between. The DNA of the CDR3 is TGTGCCAGCAGCTTCCGTGGGGGCGTGACTGAAGCTTTCTTT. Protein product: CASSFRGGVTEAFF.

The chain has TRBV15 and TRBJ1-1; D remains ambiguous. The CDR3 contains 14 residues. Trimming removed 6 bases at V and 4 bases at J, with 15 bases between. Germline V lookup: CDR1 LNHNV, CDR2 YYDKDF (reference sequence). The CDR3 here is CATSPTDGGTEAFF. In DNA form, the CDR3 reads TGTGCCACCAGTCCAACGGACGGAGGCACTGAAGCTTTCTTT. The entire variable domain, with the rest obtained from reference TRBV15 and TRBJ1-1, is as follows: DAMVIQNPRYQVTQFGKPVTLSCSQTLNHNVMYWYQQKSSQAPKLLFHYYDKDFNNEADTPDNFQSRRPNTSFCFLDIRSPGLGDTAMYLCATSPTDGGTEAFFGQGTRLTVV.

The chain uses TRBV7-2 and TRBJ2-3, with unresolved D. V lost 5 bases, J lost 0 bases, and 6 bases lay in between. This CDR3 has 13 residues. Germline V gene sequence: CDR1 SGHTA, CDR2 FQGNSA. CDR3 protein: CASSPTSTDTQYF. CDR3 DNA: TGTGCCAGCAGCCCCACTAGCACAGATACGCAGTATTTT.

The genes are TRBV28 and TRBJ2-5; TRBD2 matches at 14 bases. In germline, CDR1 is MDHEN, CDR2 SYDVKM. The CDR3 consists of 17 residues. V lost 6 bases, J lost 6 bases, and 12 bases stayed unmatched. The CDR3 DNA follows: TGTGCCAGCAGCCCTACGACTAGCGGGGGGGCCCGAAAGACCCAGTACTTC. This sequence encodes CASSPTTSGGARKTQYF.

This chain's CDR3 is CASSRTATTPNGYTF. The CDR3 DNA reads as TGTGCCAGCAGCCGGACGGCCACGACACCGAATGGCTACACCTTC. The J gene is TRBJ1-2, the V gene TRBV5-5; D not resolved. V lost 4 bases to trimming and J lost 6 bases, with 19 bases between them. Germline lookup yields CDR1 SGHKS and CDR2 YYEKEE (reference sequence). The CDR3 spans 15 residues.